The entry below gives a single T cell receptor (beta chain) sequence along with its context. Seattle's enrolled individuals joined amid active infection and were then monitored longitudinally. In the original workflow: Amplification with reference gene primers provided the estimates of nucleated cell counts. Measured with immunoSEQ multiplex PCR; TCRdb has only the in-frame clones, and not every one. V and J calls and clone size are copied from that table; D and trimming were computed from the DNA. The sample shows some 300,000 clones, approximately 90% of them seen only once. This entry is derived from a study of blood T cell repertoires in COVID-19. Whole-study context: PBMCs, B-cell-depleted T cells, or T cells provided the cDNA or gDNA that made up the material.

Per the germline V gene, CDR1 is SEHNR and CDR2 is FQNEAQ (reference sequence). The CDR3 runs to 14 residues. V shed 1 base, J shed 6 bases, and the junction held 2 bases outside the gene matches. The TCR was taken from a woman between 45 and 65 years old with COVID-19, enrolled during active disease. The V and J genes are TRBV7-9 and TRBJ2-2; the match to TRBD1 covers 7 bases. The material sequenced was peripheral blood. The CDR3 DNA is TGTGCCAGCAGCTTAGAGAGGGGGCCCGGGGAGCTGTTTTTT. Translated: CASSLERGPGELFF.